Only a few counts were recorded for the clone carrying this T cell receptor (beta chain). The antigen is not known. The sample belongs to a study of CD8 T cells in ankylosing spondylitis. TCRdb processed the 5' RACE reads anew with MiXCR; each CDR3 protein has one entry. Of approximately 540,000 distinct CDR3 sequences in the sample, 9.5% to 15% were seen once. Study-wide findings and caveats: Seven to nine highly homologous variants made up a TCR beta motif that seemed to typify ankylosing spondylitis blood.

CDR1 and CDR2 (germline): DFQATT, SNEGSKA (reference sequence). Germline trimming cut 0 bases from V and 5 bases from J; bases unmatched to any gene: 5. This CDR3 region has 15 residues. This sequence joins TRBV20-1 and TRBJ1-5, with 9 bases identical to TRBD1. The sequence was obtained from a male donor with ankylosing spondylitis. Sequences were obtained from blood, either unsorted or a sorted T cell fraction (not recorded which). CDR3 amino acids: CSARDLGTGYQPQHF. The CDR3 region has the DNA TGCAGTGCTAGAGATCTAGGGACAGGGTATCAGCCCCAGCATTTT.